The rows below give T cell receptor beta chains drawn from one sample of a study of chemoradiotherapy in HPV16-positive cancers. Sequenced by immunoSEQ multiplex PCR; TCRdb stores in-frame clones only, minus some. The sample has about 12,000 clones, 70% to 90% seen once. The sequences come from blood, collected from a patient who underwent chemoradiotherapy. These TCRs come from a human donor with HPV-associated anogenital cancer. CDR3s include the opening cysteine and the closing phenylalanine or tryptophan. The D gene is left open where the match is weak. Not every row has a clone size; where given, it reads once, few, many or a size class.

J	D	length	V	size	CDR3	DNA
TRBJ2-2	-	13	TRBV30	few	CAWRRVSTGELFF	TGTGCCTGGAGAAGAGTTTCAACCGGGGAGCTGTTTTTT
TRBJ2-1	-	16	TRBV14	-	CASSPLAGGPYNEQFF	TGTGCCAGCAGCCCCCTTGCCGGGGGGCCTTACAATGAGCAGTTCTTC
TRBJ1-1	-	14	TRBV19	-	CASSVGYANTEAFF	TGTGCCAGTAGTGTCGGTTACGCGAACACTGAAGCTTTCTTT
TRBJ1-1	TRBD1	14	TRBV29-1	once	CSVDRGGGSTEAFF	TGCAGCGTTGACAGGGGGGGCGGTAGCACTGAAGCTTTCTTT
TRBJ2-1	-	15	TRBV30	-	CAWSRMTSSYNEQFF	TGTGCCTGGAGTAGGATGACCAGCTCCTACAATGAGCAGTTCTTC
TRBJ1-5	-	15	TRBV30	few	CAWAPRSGIASPQHF	TGTGCCTGGGCGCCGCGATCTGGGATAGCGTCGCCCCAGCATTTT
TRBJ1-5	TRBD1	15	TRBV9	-	CASSVGQGSNQPQHF	TGTGCCAGCAGCGTAGGACAGGGAAGCAATCAGCCCCAGCATTTT
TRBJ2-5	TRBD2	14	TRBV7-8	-	CASTRAGRGETQYF	TGTGCCAGCACCCGAGCGGGGAGGGGAGAGACCCAGTACTTC
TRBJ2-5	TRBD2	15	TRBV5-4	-	CASSLSSGGKETQYF	TGTGCCAGCAGCTTGTCTAGCGGGGGAAAAGAGACCCAGTACTTC
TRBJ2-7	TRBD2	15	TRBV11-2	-	CASSLGSGGSHEQYF	TGTGCCAGCAGCTTAGGAAGCGGGGGATCCCACGAGCAGTACTTC
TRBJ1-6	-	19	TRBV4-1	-	CASSQELGSATQGNSPLHF	TGCGCCAGCAGCCAAGAGTTAGGGTCCGCGACACAGGGAAATTCACCCCTCCACTTT
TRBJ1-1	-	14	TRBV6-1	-	CASRTGQKNTEAFF	TGTGCCAGCAGAACGGGACAAAAGAACACTGAAGCTTTCTTT
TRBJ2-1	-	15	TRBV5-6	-	CASSLGLLPDNEQFF	TGTGCCAGCAGCTTGGGCCTGCTACCGGACAATGAGCAGTTCTTC
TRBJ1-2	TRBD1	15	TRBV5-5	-	CASRSQGGEDYGYTF	TGTGCCAGCAGAAGCCAAGGGGGCGAGGACTATGGCTACACCTTC
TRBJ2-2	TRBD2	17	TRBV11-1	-	CASSPRTSGRVTGELFF	TGTGCCAGCAGCCCGCGGACTAGCGGGAGGGTCACCGGGGAGCTGTTTTTT
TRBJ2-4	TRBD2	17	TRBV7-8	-	CASSFTSGGGSENIQYF	TGTGCCAGCAGCTTTACGAGCGGGGGCGGCTCAGAAAACATTCAGTACTTC
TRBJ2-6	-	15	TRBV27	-	CASSLRPSGANVLTF	TGTGCCAGCAGTTTAAGGCCATCTGGGGCCAACGTCCTGACTTTC
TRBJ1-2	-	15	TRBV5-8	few	CASSLRSRINYGYTF	TGTGCCAGCAGCTTGAGGTCCAGGATTAACTATGGCTACACCTTC
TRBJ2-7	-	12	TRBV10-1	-	CASSPGSYEQYF	TGCGCCAGCAGTCCCGGATCCTACGAGCAGTACTTC
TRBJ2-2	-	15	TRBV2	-	CASSGLTANTGELFF	TGTGCCAGCAGTGGATTGACAGCAAACACCGGGGAGCTGTTTTTT
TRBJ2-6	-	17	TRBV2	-	CASSDLVGGVGANVLTF	TGTGCCAGCAGTGACCTGGTGGGGGGTGTTGGGGCCAACGTCCTGACTTTC
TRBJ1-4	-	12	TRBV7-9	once	CASSLVGEKLFF	TGTGCCAGCAGCTTAGTTGGTGAAAAACTGTTTTTT
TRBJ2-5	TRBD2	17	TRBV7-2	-	CASSPTTTLAGQETQYF	TGTGCCAGCAGCCCCACGACCACTCTAGCGGGGCAAGAGACCCAGTACTTC
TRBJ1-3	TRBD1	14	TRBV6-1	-	CASSPPTGRNTIYF	TGTGCCAGCAGTCCCCCGACAGGGAGAAACACCATATATTTT
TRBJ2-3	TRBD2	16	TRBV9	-	CASSVGASGGGDTQYF	TGTGCCAGCAGCGTAGGGGCTAGCGGGGGCGGAGATACGCAGTATTTT
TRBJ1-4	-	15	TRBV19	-	CASSIGGQGARYLFF	TGTGCCAGTAGTATAGGCGGCCAGGGCGCGAGGTATCTGTTTTTT
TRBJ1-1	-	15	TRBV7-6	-	CASSLVGAMNTEAFF	TGTGCCAGCAGCTTAGTCGGGGCAATGAACACTGAAGCTTTCTTT
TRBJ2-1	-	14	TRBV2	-	CASSGGSSYNEQFF	TGTGCCAGCAGTGGGGGAAGCTCCTACAATGAGCAGTTCTTC
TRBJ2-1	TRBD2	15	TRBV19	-	CASGLAGSSYNEQFF	TGTGCCAGTGGGTTAGCGGGCTCCTCCTACAATGAGCAGTTCTTC
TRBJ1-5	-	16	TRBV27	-	CASSSEKGVLNQPQHF	TGTGCCAGCAGTTCTGAAAAGGGGGTACTCAATCAGCCCCAGCATTTT
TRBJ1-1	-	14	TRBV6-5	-	CASSWRGLNTEAFF	TGTGCCAGCAGTTGGAGGGGGTTAAACACTGAAGCTTTCTTT
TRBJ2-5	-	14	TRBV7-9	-	CASSRVGEQETQYF	TGTGCCAGCAGCCGCGTGGGGGAGCAAGAGACCCAGTACTTC
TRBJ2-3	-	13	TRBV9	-	CASSVGGTDTQYF	TGTGCCAGCAGCGTTGGGGGCACAGATACGCAGTATTTT
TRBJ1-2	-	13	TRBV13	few	CASSLNLHSGYTF	TGTGCCAGCAGCTTAAACCTACATTCCGGCTACACCTTC
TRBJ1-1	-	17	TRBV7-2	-	CASSLRGERPRGTEAFF	TGTGCCAGCAGCTTAAGAGGGGAACGACCTCGGGGCACTGAAGCTTTCTTT
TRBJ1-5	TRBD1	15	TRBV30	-	CAWSGGTAHNQPQHF	TGTGCCTGGAGTGGGGGGACAGCCCACAATCAGCCCCAGCATTTT
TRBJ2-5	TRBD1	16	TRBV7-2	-	CASSVQGEWEGETQYF	TGTGCCAGCAGCGTCCAGGGGGAATGGGAAGGAGAGACCCAGTACTTC
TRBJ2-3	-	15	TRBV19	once	CASKGVRQGSHTQYF	TGTGCCAGTAAAGGGGTGAGGCAGGGGTCCCATACGCAGTATTTT
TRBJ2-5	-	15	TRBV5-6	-	CASSLGSVRQETQYF	TGTGCCAGCAGCTTGGGCAGTGTGCGGCAAGAGACCCAGTACTTC
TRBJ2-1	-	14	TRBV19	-	CASSIDVGFNEQFF	TGTGCCAGTAGTATAGATGTCGGGTTCAATGAGCAGTTCTTC
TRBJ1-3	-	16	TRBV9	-	CASSAIKGGAGNTIYF	TGTGCCAGCAGCGCTATTAAGGGGGGCGCTGGAAACACCATATATTTT
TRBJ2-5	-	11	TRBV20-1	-	CSAPNSGTQYF	TGCAGTGCCCCCAATAGTGGGACCCAGTACTTC
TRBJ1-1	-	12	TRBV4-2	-	CASSRGSTEAFF	TGTGCCAGCAGCCGGGGGTCCACTGAAGCTTTCTTT
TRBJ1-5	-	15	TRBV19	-	CASSIGFSGNQPQHF	TGTGCCAGTAGTATTGGGTTTTCGGGCAATCAGCCCCAGCATTTT
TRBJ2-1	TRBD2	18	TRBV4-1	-	CASSQGRGGTGSYNEQFF	TGCGCCAGCAGCCAGGGACGGGGGGGCACTGGCTCCTACAATGAGCAGTTCTTC
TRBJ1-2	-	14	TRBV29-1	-	CSVVITGVVHGYTF	TGCAGCGTTGTAATCACGGGCGTAGTTCATGGCTACACCTTC
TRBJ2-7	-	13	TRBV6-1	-	CASSEQTAYEQYF	TGTGCCAGCAGTGAACAGACCGCCTACGAGCAGTACTTC
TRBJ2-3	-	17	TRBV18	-	CASSPRRLRDSTDTQYF	TGTGCCAGCTCACCACGGCGACTGCGGGACAGCACAGATACGCAGTATTTT
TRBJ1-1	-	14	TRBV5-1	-	CASSEGTESTEAFF	TGCGCCAGCAGCGAAGGGACGGAATCTACTGAAGCTTTCTTT
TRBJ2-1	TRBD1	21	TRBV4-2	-	CASSQTAGQGYFGASYNEQFF	TGTGCCAGCAGCCAAACTGCGGGACAGGGGTATTTCGGGGCATCCTACAATGAGCAGTTCTTC
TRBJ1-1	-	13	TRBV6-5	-	CASSYGGNSGAFF	TGTGCCAGCAGTTACGGCGGGAACTCTGGCGCTTTCTTT
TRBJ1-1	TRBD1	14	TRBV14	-	CASSQGGGSTEAFF	TGTGCCAGCAGCCAAGGAGGGGGCAGCACTGAAGCTTTCTTT
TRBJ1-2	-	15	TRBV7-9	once	CASSRDRESDYGYTF	TGTGCCAGCAGCAGAGACAGAGAAAGTGACTATGGCTACACCTTC
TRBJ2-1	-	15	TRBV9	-	CASSNLAGAYNEQFF	TGTGCCAGCAGCAATCTAGCAGGGGCCTACAATGAGCAGTTCTTC
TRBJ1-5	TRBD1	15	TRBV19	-	CASSPEDRGGQPQHF	TGTGCCAGTAGTCCCGAGGACAGGGGGGGTCAGCCCCAGCATTTT